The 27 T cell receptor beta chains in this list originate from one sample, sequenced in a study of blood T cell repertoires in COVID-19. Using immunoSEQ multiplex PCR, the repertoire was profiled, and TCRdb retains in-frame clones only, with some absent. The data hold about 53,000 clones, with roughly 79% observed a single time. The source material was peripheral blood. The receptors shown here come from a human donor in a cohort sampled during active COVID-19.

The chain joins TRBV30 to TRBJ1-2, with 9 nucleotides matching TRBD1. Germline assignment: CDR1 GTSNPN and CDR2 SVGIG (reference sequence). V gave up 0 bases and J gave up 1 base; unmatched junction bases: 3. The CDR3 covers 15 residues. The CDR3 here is CAWSVGTGSNYGYTF. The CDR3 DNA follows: TGTGCCTGGAGTGTAGGGACAGGGAGTAACTATGGCTACACCTTC.

CDR3: CASSRGLVLIDEQFF. The CDR3 bases are TGTGCCAGCAGCCGAGGACTAGTCTTAATAGATGAGCAGTTCTTC. The rearrangement uses TRBV7-9 and TRBJ2-1, with 7 bases aligning to TRBD2. This CDR3 contains 15 residues. Per the germline V gene, CDR1 is SEHNR and CDR2 is FQNEAQ (reference sequence). Unmatched junction bases numbered 12, after V lost 5 bases and J lost 8 bases. Combining the CDR3 with reference TRBV7-9 and TRBJ2-1 gives the whole variable domain DTGVSQNPRHKITKRGQNVTFRCDPISEHNRLYWYRQTLGQGPEFLTYFQNEAQLEKSRLLSDRFSAERPKGSFSTLEIQRTEQGDSAMYLCASSRGLVLIDEQFFGPGTRLTVL.

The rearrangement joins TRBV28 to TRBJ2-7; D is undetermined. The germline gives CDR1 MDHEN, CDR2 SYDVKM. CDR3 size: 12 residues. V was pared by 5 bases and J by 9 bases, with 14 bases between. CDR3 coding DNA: TGTGCCAGCAGTCCCACCGTTCGCGTGCAGTACTTC. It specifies CASSPTVRVQYF.

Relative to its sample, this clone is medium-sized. The CDR3 DNA reads TGTGCAAGTCGCCCCGGGACAGGGGAAAGTCCAGATACGCAGTATTTT. Protein product: CASRPGTGESPDTQYF. V usage is TRBV12-2 and J usage is TRBJ2-3; no check of the table's D call, TRBD1, against the DNA was made. TRBV12-2 is a documented pseudogene. This CDR3 comprises 16 residues.

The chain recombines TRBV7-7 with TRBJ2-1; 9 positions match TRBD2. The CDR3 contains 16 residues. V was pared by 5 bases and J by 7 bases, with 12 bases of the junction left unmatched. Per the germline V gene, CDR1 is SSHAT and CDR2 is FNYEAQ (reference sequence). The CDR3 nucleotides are TGTGCCAGCAGCCTCCAAGGCGGGGGGGGCCTAAATGAGCAGTTCTTC. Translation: CASSLQGGGGLNEQFF.

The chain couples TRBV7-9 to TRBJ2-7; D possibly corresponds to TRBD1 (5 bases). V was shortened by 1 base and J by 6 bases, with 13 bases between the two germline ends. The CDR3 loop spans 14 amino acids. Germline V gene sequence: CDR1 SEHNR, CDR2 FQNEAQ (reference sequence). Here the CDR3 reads CASSLGGLGGEQYF. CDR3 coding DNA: TGTGCCAGCAGCTTAGGGGGCCTCGGCGGCGAGCAGTACTTC. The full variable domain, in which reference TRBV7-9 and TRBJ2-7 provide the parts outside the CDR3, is DTGVSQNPRHKITKRGQNVTFRCDPISEHNRLYWYRQTLGQGPEFLTYFQNEAQLEKSRLLSDRFSAERPKGSFSTLEIQRTEQGDSAMYLCASSLGGLGGEQYFGPGTRLTVT.

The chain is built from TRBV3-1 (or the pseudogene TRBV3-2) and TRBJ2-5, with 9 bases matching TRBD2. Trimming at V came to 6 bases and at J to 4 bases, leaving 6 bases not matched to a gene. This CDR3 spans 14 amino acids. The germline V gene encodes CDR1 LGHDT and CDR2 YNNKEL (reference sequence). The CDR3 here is CASSPRGGLETQYF. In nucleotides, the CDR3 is TGTGCCAGCAGTCCGCGGGGGGGCTTAGAGACCCAGTACTTC.

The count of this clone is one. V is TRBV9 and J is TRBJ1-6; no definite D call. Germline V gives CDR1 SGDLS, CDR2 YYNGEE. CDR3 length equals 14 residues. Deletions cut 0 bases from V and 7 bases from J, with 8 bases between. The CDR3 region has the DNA TGTGCCAGCAGCGTAGGAGGGCGCAATTCACCCCTCCACTTT. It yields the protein CASSVGGRNSPLHF.

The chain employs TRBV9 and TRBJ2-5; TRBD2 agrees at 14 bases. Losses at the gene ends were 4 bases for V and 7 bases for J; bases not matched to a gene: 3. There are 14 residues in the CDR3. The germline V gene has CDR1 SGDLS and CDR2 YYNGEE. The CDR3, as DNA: TGTGCCAGCAGCTCCGGACTAGCGGGGGGGACCCAGTACTTC. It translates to CASSSGLAGGTQYF.

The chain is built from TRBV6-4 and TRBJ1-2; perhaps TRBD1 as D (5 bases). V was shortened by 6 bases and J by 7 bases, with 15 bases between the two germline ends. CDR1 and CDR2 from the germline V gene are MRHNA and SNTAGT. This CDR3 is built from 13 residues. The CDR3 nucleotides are TGTGCCAGCAGCCCCGAAGCAGGGCTTGGCTACACCTTC. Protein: CASSPEAGLGYTF.

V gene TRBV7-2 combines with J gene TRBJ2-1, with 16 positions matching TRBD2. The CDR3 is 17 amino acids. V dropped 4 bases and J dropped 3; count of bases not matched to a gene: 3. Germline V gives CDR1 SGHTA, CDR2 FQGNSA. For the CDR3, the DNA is TGTGCCAGCAGCTCCGGGACTAGCGGGGGGGTCTACAATGAGCAGTTCTTC. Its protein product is CASSSGTSGGVYNEQFF.

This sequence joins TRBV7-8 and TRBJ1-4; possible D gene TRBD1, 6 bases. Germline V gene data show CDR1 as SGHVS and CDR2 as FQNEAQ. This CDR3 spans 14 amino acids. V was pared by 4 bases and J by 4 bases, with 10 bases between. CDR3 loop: CASSYRVGNEKLFF. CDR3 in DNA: TGTGCCAGCAGCTACAGGGTCGGTAATGAAAAACTGTTTTTT.

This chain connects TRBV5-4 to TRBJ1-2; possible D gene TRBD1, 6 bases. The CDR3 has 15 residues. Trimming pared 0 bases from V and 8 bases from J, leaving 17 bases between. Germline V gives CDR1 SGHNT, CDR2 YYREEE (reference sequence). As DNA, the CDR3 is TGTGCCAGCAGCTTGGATCGGGGGGGCGCTGAGGGCTACACCTTC. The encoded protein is CASSLDRGGAEGYTF.

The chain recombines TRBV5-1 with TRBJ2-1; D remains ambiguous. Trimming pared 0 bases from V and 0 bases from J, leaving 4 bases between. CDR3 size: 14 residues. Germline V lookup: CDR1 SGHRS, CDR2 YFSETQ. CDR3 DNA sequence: TGCGCCAGCAGCTTGGTTAGCTCCTACAATGAGCAGTTCTTC. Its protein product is CASSLVSSYNEQFF.

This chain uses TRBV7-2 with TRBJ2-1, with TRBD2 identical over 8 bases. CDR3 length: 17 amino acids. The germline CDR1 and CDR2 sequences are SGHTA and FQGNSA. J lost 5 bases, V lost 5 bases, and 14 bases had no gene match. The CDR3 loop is CASSASGIGRGDNEQFF. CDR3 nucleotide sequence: TGTGCCAGCAGCGCAAGCGGGATAGGGCGGGGGGACAATGAGCAGTTCTTC.

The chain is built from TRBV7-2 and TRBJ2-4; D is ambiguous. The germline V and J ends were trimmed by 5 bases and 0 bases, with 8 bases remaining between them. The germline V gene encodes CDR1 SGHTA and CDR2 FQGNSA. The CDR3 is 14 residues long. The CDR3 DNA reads TGTGCCAGCAGCCCCCAGATAGCCAAAAACATTCAGTACTTC. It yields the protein CASSPQIAKNIQYF.

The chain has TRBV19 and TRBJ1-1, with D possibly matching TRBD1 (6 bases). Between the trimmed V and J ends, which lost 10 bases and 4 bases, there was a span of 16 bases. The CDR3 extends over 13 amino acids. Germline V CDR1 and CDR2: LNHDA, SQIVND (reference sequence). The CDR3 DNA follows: TGTGCCACCATCTCGACAGGCTTCACTGAAGCTTTCTTT. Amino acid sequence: CATISTGFTEAFF.

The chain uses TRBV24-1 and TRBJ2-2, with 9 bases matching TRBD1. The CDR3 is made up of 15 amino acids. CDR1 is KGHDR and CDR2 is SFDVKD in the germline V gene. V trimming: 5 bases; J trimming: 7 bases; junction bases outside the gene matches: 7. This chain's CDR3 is CATSGATGGNGELFF. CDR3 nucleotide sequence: TGTGCCACCAGTGGCGCGACAGGGGGAAACGGGGAGCTGTTTTTT.

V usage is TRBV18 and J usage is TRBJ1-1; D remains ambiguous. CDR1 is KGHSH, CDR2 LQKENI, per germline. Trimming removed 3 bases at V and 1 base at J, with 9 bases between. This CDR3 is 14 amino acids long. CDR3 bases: TGTGCCAGCTCACCCGACGGGTCGAACACTGAAGCTTTCTTT. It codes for CASSPDGSNTEAFF.

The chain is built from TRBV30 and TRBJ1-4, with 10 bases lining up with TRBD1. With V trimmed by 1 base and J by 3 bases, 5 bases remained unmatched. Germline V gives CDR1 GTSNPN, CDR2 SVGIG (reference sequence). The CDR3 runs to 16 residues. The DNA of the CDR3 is TGTGCCTGGAGTGGACGACAGGGGGCAGCTAATGAAAAACTGTTTTTT. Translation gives CAWSGRQGAANEKLFF. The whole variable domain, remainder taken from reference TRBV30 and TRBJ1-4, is SQTIHQWPATLVQPVGSPLSLECTVEGTSNPNLYWYRQAAGRGLQLLFYSVGIGQISSEVPQNLSASRPQDRQFILSSKKLLLSDSGFYLCAWSGRQGAANEKLFFGSGTQLSVL.

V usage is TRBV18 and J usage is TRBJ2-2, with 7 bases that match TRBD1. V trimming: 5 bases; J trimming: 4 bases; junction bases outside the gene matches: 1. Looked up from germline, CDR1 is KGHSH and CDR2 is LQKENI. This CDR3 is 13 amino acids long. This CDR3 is CASSKGATGELFF. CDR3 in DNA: TGTGCCAGCTCAAAGGGGGCCACCGGGGAGCTGTTTTTT.

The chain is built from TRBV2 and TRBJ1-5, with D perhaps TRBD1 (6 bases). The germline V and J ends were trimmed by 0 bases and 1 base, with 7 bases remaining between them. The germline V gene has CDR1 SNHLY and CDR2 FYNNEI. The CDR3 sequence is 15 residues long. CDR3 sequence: CASSEAQGSNQPQHF. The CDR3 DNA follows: TGTGCCAGCAGTGAAGCGCAGGGGAGCAATCAGCCCCAGCATTTT.

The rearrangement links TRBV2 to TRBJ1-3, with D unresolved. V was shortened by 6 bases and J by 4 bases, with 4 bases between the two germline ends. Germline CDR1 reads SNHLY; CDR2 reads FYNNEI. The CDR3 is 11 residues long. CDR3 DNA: TGTGCCAGCAGCTACGGAAACACCATATATTTT. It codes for CASSYGNTIYF.

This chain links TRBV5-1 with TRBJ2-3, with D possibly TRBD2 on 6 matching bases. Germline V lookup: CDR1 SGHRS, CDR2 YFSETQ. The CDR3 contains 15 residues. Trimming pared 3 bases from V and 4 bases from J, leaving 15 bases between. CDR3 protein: CASSSFGLTADTQYF. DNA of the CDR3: TGCGCCAGCAGCTCGTTCGGACTAACAGCAGATACGCAGTATTTT.

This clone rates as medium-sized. In nucleotides, the CDR3 is TGTGCCAGCAGCTTGGCCCCAGGTTTATACGAGCAGTACTTC. The encoded protein is CASSLAPGLYEQYF. This chain links TRBV5-5 with TRBJ2-7; D remains ambiguous. This CDR3 has 14 amino acids. CDR1 and CDR2 from the germline V gene are SGHKS and YYEKEE (reference sequence). Trimming left V 0 bases short and J 4 bases short, with 11 bases between.

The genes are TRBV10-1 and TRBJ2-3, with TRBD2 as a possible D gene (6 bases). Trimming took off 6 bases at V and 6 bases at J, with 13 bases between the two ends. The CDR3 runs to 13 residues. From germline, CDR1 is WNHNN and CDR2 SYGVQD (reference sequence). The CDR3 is CASSVRLVDTQYF. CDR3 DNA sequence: TGCGCCAGCAGCGTTAGACTAGTTGATACGCAGTATTTT.

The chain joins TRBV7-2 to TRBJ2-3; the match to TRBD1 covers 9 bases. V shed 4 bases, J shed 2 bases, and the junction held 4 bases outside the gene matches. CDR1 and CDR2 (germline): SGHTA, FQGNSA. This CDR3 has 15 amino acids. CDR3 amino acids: CASSWTGAITDTQYF. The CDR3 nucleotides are TGTGCCAGCAGCTGGACAGGGGCTATCACAGATACGCAGTATTTT.